This T cell receptor (beta chain) stems from a study of cytomegalovirus exposure and HLA in healthy donors. PCR primers comprised 60 Vbeta and 13 Jbeta primers. This table comes from immunoSEQ multiplex PCR, and its TCRdb copy is limited to in-frame clones, with some not included. Of hundreds of thousands of clones listed, around 80% were seen once; the top ten hold around 15%. The CDR3 extends over 14 amino acids. Germline V lookup: CDR1 SGHDN, CDR2 FVKESK. With 4 bases removed from V and 1 base from J, the gap between germline ends came to 10 bases. Sequencing used PBMCs. The sequence came from a man aged 40-49 years in good health and CMV-seronegative. This chain uses TRBV14 with TRBJ1-1, with D tentatively TRBD1 (6 bases). The CDR3 spells CASSPQGTNTEAFF. The CDR3 region has the DNA TGTGCCAGCAGCCCCCAGGGGACGAACACTGAAGCTTTCTTT.